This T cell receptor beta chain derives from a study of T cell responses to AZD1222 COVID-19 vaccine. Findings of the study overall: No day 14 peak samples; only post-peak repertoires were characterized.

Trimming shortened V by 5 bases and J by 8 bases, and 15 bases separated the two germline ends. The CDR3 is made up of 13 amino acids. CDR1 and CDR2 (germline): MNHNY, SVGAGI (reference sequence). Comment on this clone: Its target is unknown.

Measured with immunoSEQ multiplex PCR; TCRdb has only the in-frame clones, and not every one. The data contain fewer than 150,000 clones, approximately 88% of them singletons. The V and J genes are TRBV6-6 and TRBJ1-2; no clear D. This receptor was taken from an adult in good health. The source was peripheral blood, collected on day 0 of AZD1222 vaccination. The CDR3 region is CASSTSSRWGYTF. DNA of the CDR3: TGTGCCAGCAGTACCTCCAGCCGATGGGGCTACACCTTC.